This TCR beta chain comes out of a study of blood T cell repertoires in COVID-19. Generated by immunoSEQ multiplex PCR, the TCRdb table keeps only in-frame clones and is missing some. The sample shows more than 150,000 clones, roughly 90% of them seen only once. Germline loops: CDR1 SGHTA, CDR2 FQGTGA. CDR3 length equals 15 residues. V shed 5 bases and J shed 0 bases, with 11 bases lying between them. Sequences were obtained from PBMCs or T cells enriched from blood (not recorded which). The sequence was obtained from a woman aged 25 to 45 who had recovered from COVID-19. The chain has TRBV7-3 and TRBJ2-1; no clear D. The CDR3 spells CASSLSPSSYNEQFF. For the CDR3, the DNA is TGTGCCAGCAGCCTTAGCCCGAGCTCCTACAATGAGCAGTTCTTC.